This TCR beta chain was identified during a study of T cells after yellow fever vaccination. The study, taken as a whole, reports: Across the CD4 and CD8 compartments, a small share of clonotypes was present in both.

TCR cDNA was made by 5'RACE template switching, adding a universal primer site and UMIs. TCRdb reprocessed the 5' RACE reads with MiXCR, giving one entry per CDR3 protein. The sample has 90,000 to 130,000 distinct CDR3 sequences, more than 7.5% seen once. In its sample, this clonotype was seen many times. Its target is not known. The TCR sequence derives from a man aged 30 to 39 who received the YFV17D yellow fever vaccine. This specimen consisted of CD8+ T cells sorted from PBMCs, obtained 45 days after the yellow fever booster vaccination.

CDR3: CASSLDGSNQPQHF. For the CDR3, the DNA is TGTGCCAGCAGCCTGGACGGAAGCAATCAGCCCCAGCATTTT. The chain has TRBV9 and TRBJ1-5; D uncertain. The CDR3 totals 14 residues. The germline V gene has CDR1 SGDLS and CDR2 YYNGEE. Trimming left V 4 bases short and J 1 base short, with 9 bases between.